The 30 T cell receptor beta chains in this list originate from one sample, sequenced in a study of blood T cell repertoires in COVID-19. The assay was immunoSEQ multiplex PCR, and TCRdb's table has in-frame clones only and misses some. Among some 320,000 clones, about 88% were seen once, and the ten largest hold 2% to 3%. The sequencing sample was made of PBMCs or T cells enriched from blood (not recorded which). Every receptor here comes from a man in his sixties who had recovered from COVID-19.

The chain is built from TRBV23-1 and TRBJ1-4, with unresolved D. TRBV23-1 is noted as an ORF with a role that remains uncertain. V gave up 0 bases and J gave up 4 bases, with 12 bases separating them. CDR3 size: 16 residues. The DNA of the CDR3 is TGCGCCAGCAGTCAATCTGAGCCGGAGAATAATGAAAAACTGTTTTTT. It translates to CASSQSEPENNEKLFF.

The genes are TRBV6-2 or TRBV6-3 and TRBJ2-3, with D tentatively TRBD1 (6 bases). The CDR3 loop spans 14 amino acids. Per germline, CDR1 MNHEY and CDR2 SVGEGT. Trimming stripped 1 base from V and 4 bases from J, with 9 bases between. The CDR3 here is CASSYYRVSDTQYF. CDR3 DNA: TGTGCCAGCAGTTACTACAGGGTCTCAGATACGCAGTATTTT.

The chain links TRBV4-1 to TRBJ2-7; 9 bases align to TRBD1. The CDR3 sequence is 16 residues long. In germline, CDR1 is MGHRA, CDR2 YSYEKL. With 2 bases clipped from V and 4 bases from J, the junction kept 9 bases outside the gene matches. For the CDR3, the DNA is TGCGCCAGCAGCCAAACAACCGGGACAGGGCCTTACGAGCAGTACTTC. Translated: CASSQTTGTGPYEQYF.

The V and J genes are TRBV19 and TRBJ1-2; possibly TRBD1 for D (6 bases). CDR3 length equals 14 residues. Germline-derived CDR1 and CDR2 are LNHDA and SQIVND (reference sequence). Trimming took 2 bases from V and 6 from J, leaving 13 bases between them. This CDR3 is CASSIKGGYDGYTF. The CDR3 DNA reads TGTGCCAGTAGTATAAAGGGGGGGTACGATGGCTACACCTTC.

CDR3 region: CASRLAGKEQFF. For the CDR3, the DNA is TGTGCCAGCAGATTAGCGGGGAAGGAGCAGTTCTTC. The chain couples TRBV27 to TRBJ2-1; TRBD2 aligns across 8 bases. Trimming took 6 bases from V and 10 from J; bases not matched to a gene: 5. Germline V gene lookup returns CDR1 MNHEY and CDR2 SMNVEV (reference sequence). This CDR3 is 12 amino acids long.

The rearrangement joins TRBV2 to TRBJ2-3; TRBD2 matches 7 bases. After removal of 7 bases from V and 0 bases from J, the junction contained 19 bases not matched to a gene. CDR1 and CDR2 from the germline V gene are SNHLY and FYNNEI. This CDR3 contains 19 residues. The CDR3 spells CASIFVRYRGGTSTDTQYF. CDR3 bases: TGTGCCAGCATTTTCGTTCGTTACCGCGGGGGAACTAGCACAGATACGCAGTATTTT.

The chain is built from TRBV27 and TRBJ2-2; 7 bases agree with TRBD2. There are 15 residues in the CDR3. V was clipped by 6 bases and J by 1 base; unmatched bases: 5. Germline CDR1 is MNHEY and CDR2 is SMNVEV (reference sequence). CDR3 DNA sequence: TGTGCCAGCAGGAAACGGGAGGTGAACACCGGGGAGCTGTTTTTT. It encodes CASRKREVNTGELFF.

The rearrangement joins TRBV24-1 to TRBJ2-3, with no clear D. V lost 4 bases, J lost 0 bases, and 7 bases lay in between. The germline gives CDR1 KGHDR, CDR2 SFDVKD. The CDR3 length is 14 residues. The CDR3 region is CATSEELSTDTQYF. The CDR3 nucleotides read TGTGCCACCAGTGAAGAACTTAGCACAGATACGCAGTATTTT.

This chain joins TRBV10-3 and TRBJ2-1, with D possibly being TRBD2 (6 bases). Germline V gene sequence: CDR1 ENHRY, CDR2 SYGVKD. The CDR3 is 16 amino acids. The V and J ends lost 2 bases and 5 bases respectively, with 16 bases between them. This chain's CDR3 is CAISENTGEQNNEQFF. CDR3 DNA: TGTGCCATCAGTGAGAATACGGGGGAGCAGAACAATGAGCAGTTCTTC.

The V gene is TRBV10-3, the J gene TRBJ2-3, with D unclear. This CDR3 is 16 amino acids long. V was shortened by 3 bases and J by 5 bases, with 18 bases between the two germline ends. Germline V lookup: CDR1 ENHRY, CDR2 SYGVKD. The CDR3 DNA sequence: TGTGCCATCAGTGATTCCTGGCAGGCCTCCGGAGATACGCAGTATTTT. It translates to CAISDSWQASGDTQYF.

The rearrangement links TRBV5-5 to TRBJ1-4; D call uncertain. Germline loops: CDR1 SGHKS, CDR2 YYEKEE (reference sequence). This CDR3 comprises 17 residues. The germline V and J ends were trimmed by 4 bases and 1 base, with 17 bases remaining between them. CDR3 bases: TGTGCCAGCAGCCAACGCGTGGCGGCGGTAACTAATGAAAAACTGTTTTTT. Its protein is CASSQRVAAVTNEKLFF.

V and J are TRBV29-1 and TRBJ2-3, with 8 bases fitting TRBD1. The CDR3 is 14 residues long. V was clipped by 4 bases and J by 0 bases; unmatched bases: 3. Per germline, CDR1 SQVTM and CDR2 ANQGSEA. The CDR3 loop reads CSVARDRSTDTQYF. CDR3 coding DNA: TGCAGCGTTGCGCGGGACAGGAGCACAGATACGCAGTATTTT.

The chain employs TRBV11-1 and TRBJ1-2; D possibly corresponds to TRBD1 (6 bases). This CDR3 comprises 14 residues. V lost 1 base to trimming and J lost 7 bases, with 13 bases between them. Germline V gene lookup returns CDR1 SGHAT and CDR2 FQDESV (reference sequence). This CDR3 is CASSLDAGAGGYTF. The CDR3 region has the DNA TGTGCCAGCAGCTTAGACGCAGGGGCTGGTGGCTACACCTTC.

A remark on this clone: The sample contains more than one DNA sequence encoding this CDR3. This rearrangement joins TRBV27 to TRBJ1-5; D gene ambiguous. Germline CDR1 reads MNHEY; CDR2 reads SMNVEV (reference sequence). The CDR3 has 13 residues. Trimming stripped 6 bases from V and 4 bases from J, with 10 bases between. The CDR3 DNA reads TGTGCCAGCAGCCTCACCCGGAATCAGCCCCAGCATTTT. Its translation: CASSLTRNQPQHF.

This clone was seen only once. The genes are TRBV11-2 and TRBJ2-3; 8 nucleotides match TRBD2. Germline V gene sequence: CDR1 SGHAT, CDR2 FQNNGV. With 0 bases clipped from V and 4 bases from J, the junction kept 9 bases outside the gene matches. The CDR3 has 17 amino acids. The CDR3 loop is CASSLDPPGGVSDTQYF. DNA of the CDR3: TGTGCCAGCAGCTTAGACCCCCCGGGAGGGGTGTCAGATACGCAGTATTTT.

The genes are TRBV5-4 and TRBJ1-6; D might be TRBD1 (5 bases). Looked up from germline, CDR1 is SGHNT and CDR2 is YYREEE (reference sequence). Deletions cut 4 bases from V and 5 bases from J, with 16 bases between. The CDR3 sequence is 16 residues long. This chain's CDR3 is CASSKPGGADNSPLHF. The CDR3 DNA sequence: TGTGCCAGCAGCAAACCGGGGGGTGCGGATAATTCACCCCTCCACTTT. The full variable domain, with the rest looked up from reference TRBV5-4 and TRBJ1-6, is ETGVTQSPTHLIKTRGQQVTLRCSSQSGHNTVSWYQQALGQGPQFIFQYYREEENGRGNFPPRFSGLQFPNYSSELNVNALELDDSALYLCASSKPGGADNSPLHFGNGTRLTVT.

This clone has only one observation. The chain has TRBV5-1 and TRBJ1-1; 8 bases are shared with TRBD1. The V gene's germline CDR1 is SGHRS and CDR2 YFSETQ. The V and J ends lost 3 bases and 5 bases, in that order; junction bases with no gene match: 3. The CDR3 contains 13 residues. CDR3 sequence reads: CASSWTGLTEAFF. The CDR3, as DNA: TGCGCCAGCAGCTGGACAGGGTTGACTGAAGCTTTCTTT.

The rearrangement joins TRBV27 to TRBJ1-1; D not resolved. CDR1 is MNHEY, CDR2 SMNVEV, per germline (reference sequence). Trimming left V 3 bases short and J 3 bases short, with 11 bases between. The CDR3 contains 14 residues. CDR3 sequence reads: CASSFNFRDTEAFF. CDR3 nucleotide sequence: TGTGCCAGCAGTTTCAATTTTCGGGACACTGAAGCTTTCTTT.

V is TRBV19 and J is TRBJ2-1; 9 bases fit TRBD2. The V gene's germline CDR1 is LNHDA and CDR2 SQIVND (reference sequence). The V gene end was trimmed by 7 bases and the J gene end by 5 bases; junction bases not matched to a gene: 15. The CDR3 is 17 amino acids. In nucleotides, the CDR3 is TGTGCCAGTAACCCGAATAGCGGGAGCCACGCCAACAATGAGCAGTTCTTC. Its protein product is CASNPNSGSHANNEQFF.

The chain employs TRBV3-1 (or the pseudogene TRBV3-2) and TRBJ1-6; perhaps TRBD1 as D (6 bases). Germline lookup yields CDR1 LGHDT and CDR2 YNNKEL (reference sequence). CDR3 length: 14 amino acids. V dropped 1 base and J dropped 6 bases, with 7 bases sitting between them. CDR3 bases: TGTGCCAGCAGCCAAGGCAGGGGTAATTCACCCCTCCACTTT. Amino acids: CASSQGRGNSPLHF.

This CDR3 is CASSYSRGREQFF. CDR3 in DNA: TGTGCCAGCAGCTATTCCAGGGGGAGGGAGCAGTTCTTC. The genes are TRBV7-2 and TRBJ2-1; TRBD1 might be the D (7 bases). Trimming took 4 bases from V and 10 from J, leaving 14 bases between them. The germline CDR1 and CDR2 sequences are SGHTA and FQGNSA. CDR3 length: 13 residues.

A single count supports this clone. V usage is TRBV7-3 and J usage is TRBJ2-6; D is ambiguous. Germline V gene sequence: CDR1 SGHTA, CDR2 FQGTGA. The CDR3 sequence is 14 residues long. V was clipped by 2 bases and J by 1 base, with 3 bases between them. The CDR3 DNA sequence: TGTGCCAGCAGCTTACAGTCTGGGGCCAACGTCCTGACTTTC. Translating gives CASSLQSGANVLTF.

The rearrangement uses TRBV19 and TRBJ1-1, with D perhaps matching TRBD1 (5 bases). V gave up 3 bases and J gave up 4 bases, with 12 bases separating them. Germline CDR1 is LNHDA and CDR2 is SQIVND (reference sequence). The CDR3 runs to 14 residues. CDR3 coding DNA: TGTGCCAGTAGTATTTGGGGGGGAAGCACTGAAGCTTTCTTT. It yields the protein CASSIWGGSTEAFF.

The CDR3, as DNA: TGCGCCAGCAGCTTGGGGGCGGGCCCTGCCTACGAGCAGTACTTC. Translating gives CASSLGAGPAYEQYF. This chain uses TRBV5-1 with TRBJ2-7; D might be TRBD2 (5 bases). CDR3 length equals 15 residues. Trimming removed 0 bases from V and 2 bases from J, with 12 bases in between. Germline V gives CDR1 SGHRS, CDR2 YFSETQ.

This chain joins TRBV5-1 and TRBJ2-1; 7 bases are shared with TRBD1. The CDR3 contains 15 residues. V dropped 4 bases and J dropped 3; count of bases not matched to a gene: 7. In germline, CDR1 is SGHRS, CDR2 YFSETQ. CDR3 DNA: TGCGCCAGCAGCCCCCGGGACAGCTACTACAATGAGCAGTTCTTC. It is translated as CASSPRDSYYNEQFF.

This rearrangement joins TRBV10-1 to TRBJ1-1; weak D call: TRBD1 (6 bases). Germline V gives CDR1 WNHNN, CDR2 SYGVQD (reference sequence). V lost 2 bases and J 6 bases, leaving 16 bases between the germline ends. The CDR3 consists of 15 residues. The CDR3 DNA reads as TGCGCCAGCAGTGAGACAAACAGGGATAACGCTGAAGCTTTCTTT. Residues: CASSETNRDNAEAFF.

The genes are TRBV7-2 and TRBJ1-1, with D unclear. CDR1 is SGHTA and CDR2 is FQGNSA in the germline V gene. This CDR3 spans 12 amino acids. V was clipped by 3 bases and J by 3 bases, with 5 bases between them. CDR3 region: CASSLTYTEAFF. In DNA form, the CDR3 reads TGTGCCAGCAGCTTGACATACACTGAAGCTTTCTTT.

The chain links TRBV4-3 to TRBJ1-3; TRBD1 matches 9 bases. CDR3 length equals 17 residues. The J segment lost 1 base and the V segment lost 1 base, leaving 5 bases of the junction unmatched. The germline CDR1 and CDR2 sequences are LGHNA and YSLEER. The CDR3 sequence is CASSQGTGVLSGNTIYF. Written as DNA, the CDR3 is TGCGCCAGCAGCCAAGGGACAGGGGTTTTGTCTGGAAACACCATATATTTT.

This chain links TRBV5-1 with TRBJ2-1, with D possibly TRBD2 on 5 matching bases. Germline CDR1 reads SGHRS; CDR2 reads YFSETQ. V lost 2 bases and J 6 bases, leaving 18 bases between the germline ends. This CDR3 has 16 residues. The CDR3, as DNA: TGCGCCAGCAGCTTAGGCGGATCCGGAGCGGTCAATGAGCAGTTCTTC. This codes for CASSLGGSGAVNEQFF.

The gene calls are TRBV7-2 and TRBJ2-1; 10 positions agree with TRBD2. J lost 16 bases, V lost 2 bases, and 17 bases had no gene match. The CDR3 is 16 amino acids. CDR1 SGHTA and CDR2 FQGNSA come from the germline V gene. As DNA, the CDR3 is TGTGCCAGCAGCTTAACGGCTAGCGGGGGCCCGGGGGAGAAATTCTTC. Translated: CASSLTASGGPGEKFF.